These 2 T cell receptor beta chains were sequenced from one sample in a study of T-cell reconstitution after alpha-beta-depleted transplantation in children. Preparation of the TCRbeta library was carried out with unique molecular identifiers. TCRdb called the PCR reads again in MiXCR, with one record for every CDR3 protein. The sample carries some 600,000 distinct CDR3 sequences, roughly 13% recorded once. This specimen was PBMCs, mostly from graft donor cells, taken 360 days after TCRalphabeta/CD19-depleted stem cell transplant. The receptors derive from a male patient aged 10-17 years who had a stem cell transplant for acute myeloid leukemia, so the T cells may come from the graft donor.

V usage is TRBV5-1 and J usage is TRBJ2-4, with a tentative D call TRBD2 (6 bases). The ends were cut back, 0 bases at V and 6 bases at J, with 10 bases in the middle. The CDR3 totals 14 residues. Germline CDR1 SGHRS, CDR2 YFSETQ. CDR3 amino acids: CASSLGGTGNIQYF. CDR3 DNA: TGCGCCAGCAGCTTGGGCGGGACGGGAAACATTCAGTACTTC.

The V gene is TRBV7-8, the J gene TRBJ2-1; tentative D call: TRBD1 (6 bases). Germline loops: CDR1 SGHVS, CDR2 FQNEAQ. V lost 1 base, J lost 6 bases, and 13 bases lay in between. There are 15 residues in the CDR3. The CDR3 loop is CASSLVNTGLNEQFF. The CDR3, as DNA: TGTGCCAGCAGCTTAGTCAACACAGGGCTCAATGAGCAGTTCTTC.